In this sample, the clone carrying this T cell receptor (beta chain) turned up once. Its target is unknown. These data originate in a study of cytomegalovirus exposure and HLA in healthy donors. The V gene end was trimmed by 7 bases and the J gene end by 3 bases; junction bases not matched to a gene: 9. This CDR3 has 14 amino acids. CDR1 and CDR2 (germline): MNHEY, SMNVEV (reference sequence). The PCR contained 60 Vbeta and 13 Jbeta primers. Clones were read by immunoSEQ multiplex PCR, and TCRdb kept only the in-frame ones, dropping some. The table includes about 170,000 clones, approximately 80% detected once. Study results and caveats: Later, an analysis found that common viral pathogens appeared to be linked with several of the most significant clusters. Specificity of three CMV-associated chains for CMV antigens was verified in vitro.

The sequencing sample was made of PBMCs. This chain connects TRBV27 to TRBJ2-7; the match to TRBD1 covers 7 bases. The sequence was obtained from a male donor in good health and CMV-seronegative. CDR3 nucleotide sequence: TGTGCCAGCACTCCCAAGGGGGCGGGCTACGAGCAGTACTTC. Encoded protein: CASTPKGAGYEQYF.